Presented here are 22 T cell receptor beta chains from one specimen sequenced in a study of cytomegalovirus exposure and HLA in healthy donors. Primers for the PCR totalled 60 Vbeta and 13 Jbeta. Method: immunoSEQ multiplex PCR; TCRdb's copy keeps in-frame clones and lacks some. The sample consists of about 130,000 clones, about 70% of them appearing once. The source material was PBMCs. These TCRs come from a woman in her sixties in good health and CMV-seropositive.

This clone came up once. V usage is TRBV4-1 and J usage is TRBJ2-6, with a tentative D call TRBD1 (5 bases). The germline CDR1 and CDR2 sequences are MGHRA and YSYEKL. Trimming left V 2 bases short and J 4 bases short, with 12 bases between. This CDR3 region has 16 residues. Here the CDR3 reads CASSQPDSGGANVLTF. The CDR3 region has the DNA TGCGCCAGCAGCCAACCCGACAGTGGCGGGGCCAACGTCCTGACTTTC.

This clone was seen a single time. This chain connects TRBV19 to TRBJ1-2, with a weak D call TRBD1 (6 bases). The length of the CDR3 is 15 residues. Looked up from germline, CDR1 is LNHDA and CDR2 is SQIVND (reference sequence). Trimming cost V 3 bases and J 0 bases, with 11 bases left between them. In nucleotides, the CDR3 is TGTGCCAGTAGTATTGGGGGCAGATCTAACTATGGCTACACCTTC. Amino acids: CASSIGGRSNYGYTF.

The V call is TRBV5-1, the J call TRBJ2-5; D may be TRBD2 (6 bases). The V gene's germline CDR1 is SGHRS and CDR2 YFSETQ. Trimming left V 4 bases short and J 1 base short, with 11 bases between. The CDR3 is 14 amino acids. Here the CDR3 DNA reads TGCGCCAGCAGCCGAACTAGCAGCCAAGAGACCCAGTACTTC. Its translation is CASSRTSSQETQYF.

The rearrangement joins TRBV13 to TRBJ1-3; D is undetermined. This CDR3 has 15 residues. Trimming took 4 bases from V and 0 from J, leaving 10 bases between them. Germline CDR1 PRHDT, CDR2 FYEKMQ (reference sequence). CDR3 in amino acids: CASSSLEISGNTIYF. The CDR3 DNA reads TGTGCCAGCAGCTCTCTAGAGATCTCTGGAAACACCATATATTTT.

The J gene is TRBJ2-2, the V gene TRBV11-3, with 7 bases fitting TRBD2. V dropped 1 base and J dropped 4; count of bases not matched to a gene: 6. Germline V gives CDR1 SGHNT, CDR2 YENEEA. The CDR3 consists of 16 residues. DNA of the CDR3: TGTGCCAGCAGCTTAGGCTTTGGGAGGGCCACCGGGGAGCTGTTTTTT. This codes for CASSLGFGRATGELFF.

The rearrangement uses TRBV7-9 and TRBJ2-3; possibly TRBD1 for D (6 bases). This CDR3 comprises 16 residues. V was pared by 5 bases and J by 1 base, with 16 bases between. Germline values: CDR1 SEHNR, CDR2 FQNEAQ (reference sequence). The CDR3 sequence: CASSVQGSRRTDTQYF. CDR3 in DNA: TGTGCCAGCAGCGTGCAGGGGTCCCGACGCACAGATACGCAGTATTTT.

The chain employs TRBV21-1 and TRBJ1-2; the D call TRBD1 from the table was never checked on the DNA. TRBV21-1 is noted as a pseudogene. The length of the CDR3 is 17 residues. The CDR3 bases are TGTGCCAGCAGCAAGATCCGGGACAGGGGACCTGGGTATGGCTACACCTTC. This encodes CASSKIRDRGPGYGYTF.

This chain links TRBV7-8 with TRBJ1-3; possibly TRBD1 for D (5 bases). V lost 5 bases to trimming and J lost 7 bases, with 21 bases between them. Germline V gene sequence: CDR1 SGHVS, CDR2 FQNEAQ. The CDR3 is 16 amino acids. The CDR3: CASSNILDKVWNTIYF. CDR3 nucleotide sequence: TGTGCCAGCAGCAATATATTGGACAAGGTCTGGAACACCATATATTTT.

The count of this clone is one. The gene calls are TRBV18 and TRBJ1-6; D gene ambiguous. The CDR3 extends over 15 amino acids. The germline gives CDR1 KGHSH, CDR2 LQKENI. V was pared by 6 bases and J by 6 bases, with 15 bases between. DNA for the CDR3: TGTGCCAGCTCGCGAGCGGAGGACTTTAATTCACCCCTCCACTTT. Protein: CASSRAEDFNSPLHF.

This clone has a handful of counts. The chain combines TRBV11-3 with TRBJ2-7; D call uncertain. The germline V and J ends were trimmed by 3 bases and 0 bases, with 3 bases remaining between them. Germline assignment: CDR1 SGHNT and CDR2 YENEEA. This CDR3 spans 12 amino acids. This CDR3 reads CASSFSSYEQYF. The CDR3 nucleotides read TGTGCCAGCAGCTTCAGCTCCTACGAGCAGTACTTC.

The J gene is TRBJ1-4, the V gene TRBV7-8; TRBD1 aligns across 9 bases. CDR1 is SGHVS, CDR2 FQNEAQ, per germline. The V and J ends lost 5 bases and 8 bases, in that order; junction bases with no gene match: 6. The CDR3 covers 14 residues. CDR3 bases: TGTGCCAGCAGCCTCGGACAGGGGACGGAAAAACTGTTTTTT. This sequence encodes CASSLGQGTEKLFF.

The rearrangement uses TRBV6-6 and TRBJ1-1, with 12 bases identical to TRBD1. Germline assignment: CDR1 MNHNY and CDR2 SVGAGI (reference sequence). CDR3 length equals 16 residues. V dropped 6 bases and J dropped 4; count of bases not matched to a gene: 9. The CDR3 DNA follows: TGTGCCAGCAGCCTCGCCGGGACAGGGGGCGGCACTGAAGCTTTCTTT. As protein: CASSLAGTGGGTEAFF.

DNA of the CDR3: TGTGCCAGCAGCGTCCTGGACAGGGGAGAGACCCAGTACTTC. This codes for CASSVLDRGETQYF. The chain uses TRBV9 and TRBJ2-5; 9 bases fit TRBD1. From germline, CDR1 is SGDLS and CDR2 YYNGEE. The CDR3 length is 14 residues. V was pared by 2 bases and J by 4 bases, with 3 bases of the junction left unmatched. Full variable domain (missing parts from reference TRBV9 and TRBJ2-5): DSGVTQTPKHLITATGQRVTLRCSPRSGDLSVYWYQQSLDQGLQFLIQYYNGEERAKGNILERFSAQQFPDLHSELNLSSLELGDSALYFCASSVLDRGETQYFGPGTRLLVL.

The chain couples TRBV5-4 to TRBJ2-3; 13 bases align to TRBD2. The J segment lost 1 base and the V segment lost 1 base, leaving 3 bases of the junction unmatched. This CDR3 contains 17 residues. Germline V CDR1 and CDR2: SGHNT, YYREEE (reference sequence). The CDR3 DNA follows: TGTGCCAGCAGCTTGACTAGCGGGGGGGTAGGCACAGATACGCAGTATTTT. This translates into CASSLTSGGVGTDTQYF.

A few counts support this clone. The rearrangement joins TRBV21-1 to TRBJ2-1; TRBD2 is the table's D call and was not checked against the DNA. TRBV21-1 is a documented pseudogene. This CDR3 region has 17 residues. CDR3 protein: CASSKAPPSGSDYEQFF. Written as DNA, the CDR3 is TGTGCCAGCAGCAAAGCCCCCCCTAGCGGGAGTGACTATGAGCAGTTCTTC.

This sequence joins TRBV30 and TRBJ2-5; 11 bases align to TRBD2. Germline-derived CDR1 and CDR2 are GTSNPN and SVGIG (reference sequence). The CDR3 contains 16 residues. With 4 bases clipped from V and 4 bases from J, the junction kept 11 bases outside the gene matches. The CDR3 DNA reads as TGTGCCTGGAACAAAGGGCTAGCGGGAGGAGGAGAGACCCAGTACTTC. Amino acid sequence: CAWNKGLAGGGETQYF.

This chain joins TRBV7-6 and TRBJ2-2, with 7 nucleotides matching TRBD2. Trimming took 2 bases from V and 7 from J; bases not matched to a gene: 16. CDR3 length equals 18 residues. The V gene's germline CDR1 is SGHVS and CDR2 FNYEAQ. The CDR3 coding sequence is TGTGCCAGCAGCTTATCCCCTGATGGGGGGGGTATTGGCGGGGAGCTGTTTTTT. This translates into CASSLSPDGGGIGGELFF.

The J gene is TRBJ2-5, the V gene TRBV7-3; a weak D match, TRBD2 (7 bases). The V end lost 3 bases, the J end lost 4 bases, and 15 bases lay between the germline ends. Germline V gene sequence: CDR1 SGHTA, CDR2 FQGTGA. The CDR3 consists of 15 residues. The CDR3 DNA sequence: TGTGCCAGCAGCTTGACGGGGGGCCCCTTAGAGACCCAGTACTTC. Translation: CASSLTGGPLETQYF.

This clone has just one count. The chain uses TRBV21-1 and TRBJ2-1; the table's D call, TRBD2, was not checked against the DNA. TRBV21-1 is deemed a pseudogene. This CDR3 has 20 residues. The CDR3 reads CASSKASGTSGRTTYNEQFF. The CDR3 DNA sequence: TGTGCCAGCAGCAAAGCATCAGGGACTAGCGGGAGAACGACCTACAATGAGCAGTTCTTC.

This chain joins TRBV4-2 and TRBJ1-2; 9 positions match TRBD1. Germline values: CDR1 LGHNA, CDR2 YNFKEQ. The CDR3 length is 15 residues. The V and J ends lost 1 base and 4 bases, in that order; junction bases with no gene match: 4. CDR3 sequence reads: CASSQGQGVSYGYTF. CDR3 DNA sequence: TGTGCCAGCAGCCAAGGACAGGGGGTAAGCTATGGCTACACCTTC.

CDR3: CASSLTGHLLGDTIYF. The CDR3 coding sequence is TGTGCCAGCAGCTTGACCGGACATCTTTTAGGAGACACCATATATTTT. V and J are TRBV11-2 and TRBJ1-3; perhaps TRBD1 as D (5 bases). Germline CDR1 SGHAT, CDR2 FQNNGV. This CDR3 contains 16 residues. Trimming took 3 bases from V and 8 from J, leaving 20 bases between them.

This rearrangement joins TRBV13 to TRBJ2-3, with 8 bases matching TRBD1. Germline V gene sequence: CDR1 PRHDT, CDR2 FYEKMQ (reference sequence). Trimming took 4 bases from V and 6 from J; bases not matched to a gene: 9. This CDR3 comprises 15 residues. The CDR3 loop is CASSSQDRVGDTQYF. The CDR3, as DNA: TGTGCCAGCAGCTCCCAGGACAGGGTGGGGGATACGCAGTATTTT. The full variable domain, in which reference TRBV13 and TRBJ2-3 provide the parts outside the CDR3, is AAGVIQSPRHLIKEKRETATLKCYPIPRHDTVYWYQQGPGQDPQFLISFYEKMQSDKGSIPDRFSAQQFSDYHSELNMSSLELGDSALYFCASSSQDRVGDTQYFGPGTRLTVL.